This entry features one TCR beta chain sequence. The sample belongs to a study of blood T cell repertoires in COVID-19. Overall study context: COVID-19 samples collected from the United States, Italy and Spain covered acute and convalescent phases. T cells, B-cell-depleted T cells, or PBMCs supplied cDNA or gDNA.

Per the original data handling: Amplification of reference gene primers was used by the study to estimate nucleated cell counts. Sequenced by immunoSEQ multiplex PCR; TCRdb stores in-frame clones only, minus some. V and J calls plus clone size are reproduced from that table; the DNA served to infer D and trimming. This table has a few hundred thousand clones, around 91% appearing once. Recovered participants had two consecutive negative NP/OP PCR tests, healthcare professional clearance, or symptom resolution. This TCR came from a woman in her forties who had recovered from COVID-19. Sequences were obtained from PBMCs or T cells enriched from blood (not recorded which).

As DNA, the CDR3 is TGTGCCAGCTCCCCCGACGGGGGTCCTCAAGCCCAGCATTTT. The encoded protein is CASSPDGGPQAQHF. The V and J genes are TRBV18 and TRBJ1-5; TRBD1 is a possible D gene (5 bases). The V gene's germline CDR1 is KGHSH and CDR2 LQKENI. The CDR3 is 14 amino acids. V shed 6 bases and J shed 11 bases, with 20 bases lying between them.